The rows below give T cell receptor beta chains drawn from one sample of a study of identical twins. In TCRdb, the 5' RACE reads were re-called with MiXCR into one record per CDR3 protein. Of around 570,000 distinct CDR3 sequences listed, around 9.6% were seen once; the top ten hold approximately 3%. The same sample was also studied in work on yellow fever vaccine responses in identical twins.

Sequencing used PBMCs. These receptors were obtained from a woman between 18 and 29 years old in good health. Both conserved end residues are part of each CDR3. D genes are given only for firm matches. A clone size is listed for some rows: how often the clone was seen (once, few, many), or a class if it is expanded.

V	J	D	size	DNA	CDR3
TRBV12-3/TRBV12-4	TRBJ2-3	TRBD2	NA	TGTACCTGCAGTATGACTAGCGGGGGGGCTCCCTACACAGATACGCAGTATTTT	CTCSMTSGGAPYTDTQYF
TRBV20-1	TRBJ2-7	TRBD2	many	TGCAGTGCTAGAGCAGGGGTAGGTAGCGGGAGAGACGAGCAGTACTTC	CSARAGVGSGRDEQYF
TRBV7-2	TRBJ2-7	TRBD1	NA	TGTGCCAGCAGCTTTCGACAGGGGCCTTCCTTCGAGCAGTACTTC	CASSFRQGPSFEQYF
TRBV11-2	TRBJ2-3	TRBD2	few	TGTGCCAGCAGCTGGGGACTAGCGGGGGGGCGAAACACAGATACGCAGTATTTT	CASSWGLAGGRNTDTQYF
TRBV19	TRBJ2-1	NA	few	TGTGCCAGTAGTATTAGGACGGGGGCCCCTTACAATGAGCAGTTCTTC	CASSIRTGAPYNEQFF
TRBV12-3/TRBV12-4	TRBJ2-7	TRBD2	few	TGTGCCAGCAGTGGGGGGGATTACGAGCAGTACTTC	CASSGGDYEQYF
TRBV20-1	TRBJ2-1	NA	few	TGCAGTGCAAAAACTAGCAGGCGTTACAATGAGCAGTTCTTC	CSAKTSRRYNEQFF
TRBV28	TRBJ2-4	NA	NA	TGTGCCAGCAGTTTGGCAGGGACGGTAGCCAAAAACATTCAGTACTTC	CASSLAGTVAKNIQYF
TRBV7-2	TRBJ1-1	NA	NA	TGTGCCAGCAGCACCCAAGGGGACACTGAAGCTTTCTTT	CASSTQGDTEAFF
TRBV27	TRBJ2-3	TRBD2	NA	TGTGCCAGCAGTTCGGGACTAGCGGGAGGAGGGGATACGCAGTATTTT	CASSSGLAGGGDTQYF
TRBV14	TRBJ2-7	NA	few	TGTGCCAGCAGCCAAGACGAGGGCTCGCAATTTTACGAGCAGTACTTC	CASSQDEGSQFYEQYF
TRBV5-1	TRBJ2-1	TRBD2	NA	TGCGCCAGCAGCACCCGGCTCACTAGCGTTGAGCAGTTCTTC	CASSTRLTSVEQFF
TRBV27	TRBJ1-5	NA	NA	TGTGCCAGCAGTCAAGTCCCGTTCAATCAGCCCCAGCATTTT	CASSQVPFNQPQHF
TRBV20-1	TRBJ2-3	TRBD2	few	TGCAGTGCTAGTTGGCCGGGAGGGTTCACAGATACGCAGTATTTT	CSASWPGGFTDTQYF
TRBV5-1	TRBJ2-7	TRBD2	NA	TGCGCCAGCAGCCTCCTAGCGGGGGACACCTACGAGCAGTACTTC	CASSLLAGDTYEQYF
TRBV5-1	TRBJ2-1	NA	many	TGCGCCAGCAGCCCTGGCCTTGATGAGCAGTTCTTC	CASSPGLDEQFF
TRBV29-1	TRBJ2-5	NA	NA	TGCAGCGTTGCGTTGAGGACCCAGTACTTC	CSVALRTQYF
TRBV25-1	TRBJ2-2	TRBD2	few	TGTGCCAGCAGTGAATCTCGACTAGCGGAGGCCGGGGAGCTGTTTTTT	CASSESRLAEAGELFF
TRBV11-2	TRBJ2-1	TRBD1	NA	TGTGCCAGCCGATACGGGGACAGGTCCTACAATGAGCAGTTCTTC	CASRYGDRSYNEQFF
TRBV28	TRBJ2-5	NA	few	TGTGCCAGCATCTCAGGGTTACGAGAGACCCAGTACTTC	CASISGLRETQYF
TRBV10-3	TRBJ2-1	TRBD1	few	TGTGCCATCAACAGACAGGGGGCGCCAGATGGTGAGCAGTTCTTC	CAINRQGAPDGEQFF
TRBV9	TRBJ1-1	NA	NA	TGTGCCAGCCATCCCCGGGATCGTAAGAACACTGAAGCTTTCTTT	CASHPRDRKNTEAFF
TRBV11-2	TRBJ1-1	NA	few	TGTGCCAGCAGCTTATTTGGAGGAGGCTTTGAAGCTTTCTTT	CASSLFGGGFEAFF
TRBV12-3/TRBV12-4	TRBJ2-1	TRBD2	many	TGTGCCAGCAGTTTGTCGGGGGGACAGTTCTTC	CASSLSGGQFF
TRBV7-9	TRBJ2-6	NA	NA	TGTGCCAGCAGCTCTCCTGAGACAGCCTCTGGGGCCAACGTCCTGACTTTC	CASSSPETASGANVLTF
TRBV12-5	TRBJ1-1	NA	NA	TGTGCTAGTGGCTGGGGGACTAAGAACACTGAAGCTTTCTTT	CASGWGTKNTEAFF
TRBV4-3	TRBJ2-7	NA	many	TGCGCCAGCAGCCAAGATTTGGGGGGCGGGAGTTGGGAGCAGTACTTC	CASSQDLGGGSWEQYF
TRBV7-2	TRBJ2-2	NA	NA	TGTGCCAGCAGCTTAGCTTGGGCCACCGGGGAGCTGTTTTTT	CASSLAWATGELFF
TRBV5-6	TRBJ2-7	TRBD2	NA	TGTGCCAGCAGCTCCAAGGCCCTAGCGGCCTACCACTTAGAGCAGTACTTC	CASSSKALAAYHLEQYF